The text below deals with one T cell receptor beta chain. Measured with immunoSEQ multiplex PCR; TCRdb has only the in-frame clones, and not every one. The sample lists approximately 760,000 clones; over 75% were seen once. V was shortened by 0 bases and J by 2 bases, with 14 bases between the two germline ends. In germline, CDR1 is GTSNPN, CDR2 SVGIG (reference sequence). This CDR3 is built from 16 residues. The data are from a study of shared T cell receptors in the human thymus. These data were also reused for a study on human thymus T cells.

The clonotype comes from a girl in the first two years of life with a congenital heart defect. Sequencing input: thymocytes. J is TRBJ2-4 and V is TRBV30; possible D gene TRBD1, 6 bases. CDR3 region: CAWSVGGSCPKNIQYF. CDR3 in DNA: TGTGCCTGGAGTGTTGGGGGCAGTTGCCCCAAAAACATTCAGTACTTC.